This is a list of T cell receptor beta chains from one sample in a study of blood T cell repertoires in COVID-19. The table came from immunoSEQ multiplex PCR; TCRdb's copy has only in-frame clones and leaves some out. The sample holds roughly 140,000 clones, 81% seen once. The sequenced sample was peripheral blood. The receptors here all came from a human donor with acute or convalescent COVID-19. The donor label of this sample is uncertain. Each CDR3 is given with its conserved first and last residue. D genes are given only for firm matches. The listing skips clone size in some rows; elsewhere it reads once, few, many or a size class.

abundance: -
v_gene: TRBV5-1
j_gene: TRBJ1-2
d_gene: TRBD1
CDR3nt: TGCGCCAGCAGCCTTGAGACAGGGCACGGCTACACCTTC
CDR3aa: CASSLETGHGYTF

abundance: -
v_gene: TRBV30
j_gene: TRBJ2-7
d_gene: TRBD1
CDR3nt: TGTGCCTGGAGTTGGGACAGGGCACGATACGAGCAGTACTTC
CDR3aa: CAWSWDRARYEQYF

abundance: -
v_gene: TRBV11-2
j_gene: TRBJ1-1
d_gene: TRBD1
CDR3nt: TGTGCCAGCAGCTTAATCATGCAGGGGGCGTCGACTGAAGCTTTCTTT
CDR3aa: CASSLIMQGASTEAFF

abundance: -
v_gene: TRBV7-2
j_gene: TRBJ1-5
d_gene: TRBD1
CDR3nt: TGTGCCAGCAGCACCCGGACAGGGGGCAATCAGCCCCAGCATTTT
CDR3aa: CASSTRTGGNQPQHF

abundance: -
v_gene: TRBV24-1
j_gene: TRBJ2-2
d_gene: -
CDR3nt: TGTGCCACCAGTGATCTCTTCACCGGGGAGCTGTTTTTT
CDR3aa: CATSDLFTGELFF

abundance: once
v_gene: TRBV13
j_gene: TRBJ2-5
d_gene: -
CDR3nt: TGTGCCAGCAGCTTAGCAGGAGGCGGGGTGGAGACCCAGTACTTC
CDR3aa: CASSLAGGGVETQYF

abundance: -
v_gene: TRBV27
j_gene: TRBJ2-1
d_gene: -
CDR3nt: TGTGCCAGCAGTTTAGCGTCTGCCGTCGGGGAGCAGTTCTTC
CDR3aa: CASSLASAVGEQFF

abundance: -
v_gene: TRBV6-5
j_gene: TRBJ2-7
d_gene: -
CDR3nt: TGTGCCAGCAGTCACCAGACAGAAGACTACGAGCAGTACTTC
CDR3aa: CASSHQTEDYEQYF

abundance: -
v_gene: TRBV18
j_gene: TRBJ1-6
d_gene: TRBD1
CDR3nt: TGTGCCAGCTCACTGGGACAGGGAGATTCACCCCTCCACTTT
CDR3aa: CASSLGQGDSPLHF

abundance: -
v_gene: TRBV7-6
j_gene: TRBJ1-2
d_gene: -
CDR3nt: TGTGCCAGCAGCTTGCAAGGGGCCGCGGATGGCTACACCTTC
CDR3aa: CASSLQGAADGYTF